One and the same sample provided the 5 T cell receptor beta chains below, sequenced in a study of shared clonotypes between healthy human individuals. It was CD45RO-negative cells, positively selected for CCR7, that made up naive CD8 cells, with terminally differentiated effector memory CD45RA+ cells excluded. The assay was immunoSEQ multiplex PCR, and TCRdb's table has in-frame clones only and misses some. The repertoire holds some 2.1 million clones, roughly 95% seen once, with under 2% in the top ten. Sequenced input: naive CD8+ T cells from PBMCs. These receptors all come from a man in his late teens or twenties in good health. Some clones in this sample may be carry-over from other donors' samples.

The chain couples TRBV19 to TRBJ1-5; tentative D call: TRBD1 (6 bases). CDR1 LNHDA and CDR2 SQIVND come from the germline V gene (reference sequence). V lost 3 bases and J 6 bases, leaving 12 bases between the germline ends. The CDR3 is 14 amino acids. The CDR3 DNA sequence: TGTGCCAGTAGTATGGAGCCAGGGGCTCAGCCCCAGCATTTT. It translates to CASSMEPGAQPQHF.

The CDR3 DNA sequence: TGCGCCAGCAGCCTAGACGGGACCCTAACCTACGAGCAGTACTTC. Translated, it gives CASSLDGTLTYEQYF. The chain carries TRBV5-1 and TRBJ2-7; D tentatively fits TRBD1 or TRBD2 (5 bases each). This CDR3 is 15 amino acids long. Germline CDR1 reads SGHRS; CDR2 reads YFSETQ. The V end was cut by 4 bases, the J end by 2 bases, with 16 bases between.

The V and J genes are TRBV13 and TRBJ2-5, with D possibly TRBD2 on 6 matching bases. The CDR3 contains 16 residues. Between the trimmed V and J ends, which lost 7 bases and 0 bases, there was a span of 18 bases. Germline V lookup: CDR1 PRHDT, CDR2 FYEKMQ (reference sequence). For the CDR3, the DNA is TGTGCCAGCACACGCCGGGGGAACCAGCACCAAGAGACCCAGTACTTC. Translation: CASTRRGNQHQETQYF. Full variable domain (outside the CDR3, taken from reference TRBV13 and TRBJ2-5): AAGVIQSPRHLIKEKRETATLKCYPIPRHDTVYWYQQGPGQDPQFLISFYEKMQSDKGSIPDRFSAQQFSDYHSELNMSSLELGDSALYFCASTRRGNQHQETQYFGPGTRLLVL.

The chain employs TRBV14 and TRBJ1-2, with D maybe TRBD1 (6 bases). Deletions cut 4 bases from V and 1 base from J, with 13 bases between. From germline, CDR1 is SGHDN and CDR2 FVKESK. This CDR3 spans 15 amino acids. CDR3: CASSPKGGYNYGYTF. The CDR3 nucleotides are TGTGCCAGCAGCCCGAAAGGGGGATATAACTATGGCTACACCTTC.

The V and J genes are TRBV19 and TRBJ2-7; no clear D gene. The CDR3 contains 13 residues. Germline CDR1 reads LNHDA; CDR2 reads SQIVND (reference sequence). V dropped 0 bases and J dropped 3 bases, with 6 bases sitting between them. CDR3 in amino acids: CASSIDIYYEQYF. The CDR3 region has the DNA TGTGCCAGTAGTATAGATATTTACTACGAGCAGTACTTC.